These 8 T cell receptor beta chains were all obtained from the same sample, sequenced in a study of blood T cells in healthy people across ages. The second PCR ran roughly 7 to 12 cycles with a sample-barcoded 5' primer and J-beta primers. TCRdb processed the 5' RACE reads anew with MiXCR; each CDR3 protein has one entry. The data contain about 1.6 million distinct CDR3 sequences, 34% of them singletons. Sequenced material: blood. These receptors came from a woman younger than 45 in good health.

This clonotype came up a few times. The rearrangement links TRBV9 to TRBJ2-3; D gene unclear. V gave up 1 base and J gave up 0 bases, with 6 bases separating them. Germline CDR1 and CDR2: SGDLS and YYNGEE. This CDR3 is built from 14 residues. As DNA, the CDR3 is TGTGCCAGCAGCGTACGGTTTAGCACAGATACGCAGTATTTT. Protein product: CASSVRFSTDTQYF. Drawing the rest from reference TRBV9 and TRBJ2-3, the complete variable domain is DSGVTQTPKHLITATGQRVTLRCSPRSGDLSVYWYQQSLDQGLQFLIQYYNGEERAKGNILERFSAQQFPDLHSELNLSSLELGDSALYFCASSVRFSTDTQYFGPGTRLTVL.

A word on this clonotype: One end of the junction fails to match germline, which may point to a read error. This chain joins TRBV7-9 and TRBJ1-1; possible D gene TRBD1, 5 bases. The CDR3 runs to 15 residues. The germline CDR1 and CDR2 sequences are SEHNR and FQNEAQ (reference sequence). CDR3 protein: CAGSFGQGPNTEAFF. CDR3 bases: TGTGCCGGCAGCTTCGGCCAGGGCCCTAACACTGAAGCTTTCTTT.

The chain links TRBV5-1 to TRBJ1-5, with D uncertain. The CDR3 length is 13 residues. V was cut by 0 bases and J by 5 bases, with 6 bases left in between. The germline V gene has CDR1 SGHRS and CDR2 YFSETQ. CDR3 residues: CASSLEMDQPQHF. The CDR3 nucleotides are TGCGCCAGCAGCTTGGAAATGGATCAGCCCCAGCATTTT.

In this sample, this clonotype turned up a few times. CDR3 protein: CASRGTERRETQYF. CDR3 sequence (DNA): TGTGCCAGCAGGGGGACCGAGAGGAGGGAGACCCAGTACTTC. The rearrangement uses TRBV6-5 and TRBJ2-5; D may be TRBD1 or TRBD2 (5 bases each). The CDR3 length is 14 residues. V lost 6 bases to trimming and J lost 5 bases, with 16 bases between them. Germline lookup yields CDR1 MNHEY and CDR2 SVGAGI.

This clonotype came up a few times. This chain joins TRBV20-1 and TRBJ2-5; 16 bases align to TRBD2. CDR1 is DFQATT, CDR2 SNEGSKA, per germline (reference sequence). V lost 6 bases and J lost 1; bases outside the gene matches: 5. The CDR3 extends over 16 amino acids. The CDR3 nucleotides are TGCAGTGCCTCGGGGACTAGCGGGAGGGCCCAAGAGACCCAGTACTTC. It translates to CSASGTSGRAQETQYF.

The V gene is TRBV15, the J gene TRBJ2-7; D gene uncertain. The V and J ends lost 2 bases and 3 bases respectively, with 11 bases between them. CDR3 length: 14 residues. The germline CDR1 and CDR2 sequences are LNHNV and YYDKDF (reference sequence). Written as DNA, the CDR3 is TGTGCCACCAGCAGACCCGGACGGAGCTACGAGCAGTACTTC. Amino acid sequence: CATSRPGRSYEQYF.

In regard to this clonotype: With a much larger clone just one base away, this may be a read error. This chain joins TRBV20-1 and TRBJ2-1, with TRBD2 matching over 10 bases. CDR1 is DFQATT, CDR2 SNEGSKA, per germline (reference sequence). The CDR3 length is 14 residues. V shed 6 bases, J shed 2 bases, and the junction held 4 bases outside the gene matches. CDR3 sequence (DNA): TGCAGTGCGACTAGCGGGTGGCCCTACAATGAGCAGTTCTTC. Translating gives CSATSGWPYNEQFF.

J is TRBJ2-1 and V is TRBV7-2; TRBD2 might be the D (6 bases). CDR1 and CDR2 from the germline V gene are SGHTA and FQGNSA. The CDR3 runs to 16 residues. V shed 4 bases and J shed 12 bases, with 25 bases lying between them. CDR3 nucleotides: TGTGCCAGCAGCTCCACCAACCTTTGGGACTTCGATGGGCAGTTCTTC. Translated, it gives CASSSTNLWDFDGQFF.